The sample holds a few counts of the clone carrying this T cell receptor beta chain. Antigen unknown. After removal of 0 bases from V and 2 bases from J, the junction contained 8 bases not matched to a gene. Germline loops: CDR1 LGHNA, CDR2 YSLEER. CDR3 size: 17 residues. Full-length variable regions came from constant-region reverse primers plus semi-nested Nested Universal Primer A PCR. TCRdb re-called the 5' RACE reads with MiXCR, one entry per CDR3 protein. The table lists about 40,000 distinct CDR3 sequences, around 28% of them singletons, with approximately 4% in the top ten. Study-wide points: The TCR gene usage of tumor memory CD4+ T cells clustered together with blood and lymph node memory CD4+ cells and with lymph node naive CD4+ cells.

Sequenced sample: tumor-infiltrating memory CD4+ T cells sorted from the breast tumor. Described subset: memory CD4+ T cells, CD4+CD45RO+CD25-. This sequence joins TRBV4-3 and TRBJ2-3, with 7 bases that match TRBD2. The clonotype originates from a female donor with breast cancer. CDR3 amino acids: CASSQDVAGETTDTQYF. For the CDR3, the DNA is TGCGCCAGCAGCCAAGATGTTGCGGGAGAAACCACAGATACGCAGTATTTT.